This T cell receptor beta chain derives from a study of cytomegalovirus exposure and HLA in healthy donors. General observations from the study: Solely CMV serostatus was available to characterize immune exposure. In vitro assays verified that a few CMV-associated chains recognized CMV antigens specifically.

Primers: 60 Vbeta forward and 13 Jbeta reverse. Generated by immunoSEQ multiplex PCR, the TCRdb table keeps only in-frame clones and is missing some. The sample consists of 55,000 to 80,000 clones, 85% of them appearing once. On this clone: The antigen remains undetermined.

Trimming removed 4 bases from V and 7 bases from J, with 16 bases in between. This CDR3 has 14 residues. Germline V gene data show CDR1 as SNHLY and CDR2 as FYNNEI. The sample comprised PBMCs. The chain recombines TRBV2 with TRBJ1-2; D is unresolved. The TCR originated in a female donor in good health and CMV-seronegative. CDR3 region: CASSASAGSSGYTF. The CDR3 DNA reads TGTGCCAGCAGTGCCTCCGCTGGATCTAGTGGCTACACCTTC. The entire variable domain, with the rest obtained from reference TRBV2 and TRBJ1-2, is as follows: EPEVTQTPSHQVTQMGQEVILRCVPISNHLYFYWYRQILGQKVEFLVSFYNNEISEKSEIFDDQFSVERPDGSNFTLKIRSTKLEDSAMYFCASSASAGSSGYTFGSGTRLTVV.